This T cell receptor beta chain was found in a study of blood T cell repertoires in COVID-19. At the level of the study: Material from acute and convalescent COVID-19 was sourced from the United States, Italy and Spain. T cells, B-cell-depleted T cells, or PBMCs supplied cDNA or gDNA.

In this sample, this clone turned up once. Patients from Seattle were sampled longitudinally, starting during active infection. Per the germline V gene, CDR1 is SGHTA and CDR2 is FQGNSA. CDR3 size: 14 residues. V lost 5 bases, J lost 0 bases, and 4 bases stayed unmatched. Profiling relied on immunoSEQ multiplex PCR, and the TCRdb table lists in-frame clones only, not all of them. Among roughly 250,000 clones listed, less than 90% were seen once. The sequence came from a woman younger than 45 with COVID-19, enrolled during active disease. The chain employs TRBV7-2 and TRBJ2-7; 7 positions agree with TRBD2. Source material: peripheral blood. The CDR3 sequence is CASSHASGSYEQYF. The CDR3 DNA is TGTGCCAGCAGCCATGCTAGCGGCTCCTACGAGCAGTACTTC.